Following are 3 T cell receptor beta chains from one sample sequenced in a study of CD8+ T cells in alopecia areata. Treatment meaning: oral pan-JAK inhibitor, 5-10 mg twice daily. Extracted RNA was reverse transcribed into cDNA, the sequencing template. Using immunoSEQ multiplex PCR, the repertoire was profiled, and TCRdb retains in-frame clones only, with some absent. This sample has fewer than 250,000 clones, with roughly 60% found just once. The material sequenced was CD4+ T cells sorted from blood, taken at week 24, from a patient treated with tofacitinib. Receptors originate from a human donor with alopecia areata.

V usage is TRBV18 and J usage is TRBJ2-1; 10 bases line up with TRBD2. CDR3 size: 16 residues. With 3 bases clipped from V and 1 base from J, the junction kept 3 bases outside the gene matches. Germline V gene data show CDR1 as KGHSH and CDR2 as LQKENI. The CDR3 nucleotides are TGTGCCAGCTCACCGACTAGCGGGTCGTCCTACAATGAGCAGTTCTTC. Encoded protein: CASSPTSGSSYNEQFF.

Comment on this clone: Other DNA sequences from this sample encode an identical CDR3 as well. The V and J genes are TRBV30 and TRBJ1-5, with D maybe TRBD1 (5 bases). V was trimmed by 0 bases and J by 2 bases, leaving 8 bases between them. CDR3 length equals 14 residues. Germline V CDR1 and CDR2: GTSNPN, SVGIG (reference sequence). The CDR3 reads CAWSVGGGNQPQHF. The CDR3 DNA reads TGTGCCTGGAGTGTTGGGGGAGGCAATCAGCCCCAGCATTTT.

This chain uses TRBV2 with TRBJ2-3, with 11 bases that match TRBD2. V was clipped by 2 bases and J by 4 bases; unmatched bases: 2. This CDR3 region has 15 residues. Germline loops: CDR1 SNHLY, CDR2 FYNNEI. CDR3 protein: CASSESGLAADTQYF. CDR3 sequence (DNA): TGTGCCAGCAGTGAATCGGGACTAGCGGCAGATACGCAGTATTTT.